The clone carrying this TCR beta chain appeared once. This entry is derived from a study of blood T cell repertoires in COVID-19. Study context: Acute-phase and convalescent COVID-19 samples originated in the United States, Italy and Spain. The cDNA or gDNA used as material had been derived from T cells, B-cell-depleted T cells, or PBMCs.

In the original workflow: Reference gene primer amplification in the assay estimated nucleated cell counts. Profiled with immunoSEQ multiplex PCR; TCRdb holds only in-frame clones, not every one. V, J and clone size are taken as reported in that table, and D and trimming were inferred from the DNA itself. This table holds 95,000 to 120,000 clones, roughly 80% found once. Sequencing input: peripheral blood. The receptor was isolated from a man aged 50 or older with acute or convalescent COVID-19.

The CDR3 here is CASSEETGGGYGYTF. For the CDR3, the DNA is TGTGCCAGCAGTGAAGAGACAGGGGGCGGGTATGGCTACACCTTC. The chain has TRBV6-1 and TRBJ1-2; TRBD1 aligns across 10 bases. Trimming cost V 1 base and J 5 bases; bases outside gene matches: 4. The CDR3 consists of 15 residues. The V gene's germline CDR1 is MNHNS and CDR2 SASEGT.